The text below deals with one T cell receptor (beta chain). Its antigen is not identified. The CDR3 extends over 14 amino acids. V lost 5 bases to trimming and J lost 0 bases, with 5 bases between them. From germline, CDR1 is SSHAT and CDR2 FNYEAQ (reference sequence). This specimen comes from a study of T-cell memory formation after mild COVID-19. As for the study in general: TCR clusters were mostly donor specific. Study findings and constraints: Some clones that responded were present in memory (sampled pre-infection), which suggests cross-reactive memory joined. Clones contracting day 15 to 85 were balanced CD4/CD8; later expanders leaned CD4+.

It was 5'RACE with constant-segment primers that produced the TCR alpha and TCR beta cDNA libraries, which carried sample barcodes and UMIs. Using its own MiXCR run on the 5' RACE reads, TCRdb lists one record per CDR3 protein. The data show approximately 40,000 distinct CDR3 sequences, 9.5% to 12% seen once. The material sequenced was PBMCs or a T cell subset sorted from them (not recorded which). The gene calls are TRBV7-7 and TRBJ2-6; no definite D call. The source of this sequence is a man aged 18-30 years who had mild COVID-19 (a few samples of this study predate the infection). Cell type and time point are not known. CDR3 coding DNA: TGTGCCAGCAGCCCGAGCTCTGGGGCCAACGTCCTGACTTTC. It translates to CASSPSSGANVLTF.